The source of this TCR beta chain is a study of vaccination and CD4 T cells after COVID-19. About the research overall: Each of the control cultures got a CEFX pool, an HIV-1 Nef pool, or no peptide.

With respect to this clonotype: Its antigen remains unidentified.

Trimming at V came to 2 bases and at J to 5 bases, leaving 7 bases not matched to a gene. This CDR3 region has 16 residues. Germline V CDR1 and CDR2: SEHNR, FQNEAQ (reference sequence). Treatment of the sample: roughly ten-day PBMC culture with coronavirus spike peptide pools or control peptides (ViraFEST assay). Once obtained from cultured CD4+ T cells, the DNA was sequenced using the Oncomine TCR Beta short-read assay. TCRdb processed the PCR reads anew with MiXCR; each CDR3 protein has one entry. The repertoire has some 10,000 distinct CDR3 sequences, 45% to 60% of them found once; the top ten carry 20% to 25%.

The chain combines TRBV7-9 with TRBJ2-1; 9 nucleotides match TRBD1. The source is a human donor who had recovered from COVID-19. Material: CD4+ T cells from blood, cultured in vitro. The CDR3 spells CASSLKTGGVHNEQFF. DNA of the CDR3: TGTGCCAGCAGCTTAAAAACAGGGGGCGTCCACAATGAGCAGTTCTTC.